The clone carrying this TCR beta chain occurred a few times. What it binds is not known. This sample stems from a study of response to subunit inactivated influenza vaccine. Study-level points and caveats: It was the authors' suggestion that each seasonal influenza vaccination recruits few new T cells.

Each CDR3 protein gets one entry after TCRdb re-called the RT-PCR reads with MiXCR. The sample records over 750,000 distinct CDR3 sequences, 20% to 25% being singletons. Germline V lookup: CDR1 LGHNA, CDR2 YSLEER. The CDR3 contains 15 residues. The V end lost 0 bases, the J end lost 9 bases, and 15 bases lay between the germline ends. This sequence was found in a man aged 50 to 59 who received an inactivated influenza vaccine. This rearrangement joins TRBV4-3 to TRBJ2-1; D may be TRBD2 (5 bases). Here the sequenced sample was PBMCs from blood, taken roughly 5 days after vaccination. The CDR3: CASSQDWAPEAEQFF. Written as DNA, the CDR3 is TGCGCCAGCAGCCAAGACTGGGCGCCGGAGGCTGAGCAGTTCTTC.